This T cell receptor (beta chain) was sequenced for a study of cytomegalovirus exposure and HLA in healthy donors. 60 Vbeta and 13 Jbeta primers were used in PCR. The method was immunoSEQ multiplex PCR; TCRdb's version includes in-frame clones alone and lacks a portion of them. Of 100,000 to 150,000 clones listed, 74% are singletons. The germline V gene has CDR1 SEHNR and CDR2 FQNEAQ (reference sequence). Between the trimmed V and J ends, which lost 1 base and 6 bases, there was a span of 13 bases. The CDR3 has 14 residues. The genes are TRBV7-9 and TRBJ2-7, with D maybe TRBD1 (5 bases). This clonotype was sampled from a woman between 50 and 59 years old in good health and CMV-seropositive. Material for sequencing was PBMCs. CDR3 region: CASSLERQGSEQYF. The CDR3, as DNA: TGTGCCAGCAGCTTAGAGCGCCAGGGTAGCGAGCAGTACTTC.